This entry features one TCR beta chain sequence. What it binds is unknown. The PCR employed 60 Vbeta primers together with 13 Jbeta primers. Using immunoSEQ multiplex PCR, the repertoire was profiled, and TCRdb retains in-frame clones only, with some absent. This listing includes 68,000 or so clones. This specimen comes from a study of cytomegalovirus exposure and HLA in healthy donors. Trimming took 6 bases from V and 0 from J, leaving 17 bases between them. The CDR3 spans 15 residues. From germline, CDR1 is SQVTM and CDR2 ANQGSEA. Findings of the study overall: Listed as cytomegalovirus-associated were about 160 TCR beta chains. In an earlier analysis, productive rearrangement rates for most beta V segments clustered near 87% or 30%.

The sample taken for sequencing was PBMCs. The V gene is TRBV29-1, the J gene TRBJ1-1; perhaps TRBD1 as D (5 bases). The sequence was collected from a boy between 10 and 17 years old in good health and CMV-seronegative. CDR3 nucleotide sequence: TGCAGCGTCTACGCATCAGGGTCCATGAACACTGAAGCTTTCTTT. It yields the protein CSVYASGSMNTEAFF.